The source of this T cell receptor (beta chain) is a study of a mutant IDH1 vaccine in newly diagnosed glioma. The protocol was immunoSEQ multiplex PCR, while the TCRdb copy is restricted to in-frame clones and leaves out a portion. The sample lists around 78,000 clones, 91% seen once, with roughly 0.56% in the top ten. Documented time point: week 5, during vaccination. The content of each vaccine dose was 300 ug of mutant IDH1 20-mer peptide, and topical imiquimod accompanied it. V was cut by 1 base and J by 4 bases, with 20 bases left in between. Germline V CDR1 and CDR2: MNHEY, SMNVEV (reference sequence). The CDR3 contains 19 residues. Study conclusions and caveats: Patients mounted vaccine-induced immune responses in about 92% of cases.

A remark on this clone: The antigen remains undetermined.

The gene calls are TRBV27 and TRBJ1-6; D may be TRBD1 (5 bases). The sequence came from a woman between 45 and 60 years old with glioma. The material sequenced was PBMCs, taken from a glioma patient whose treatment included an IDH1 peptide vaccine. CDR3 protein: CASSLYADNDAPYNSPLHF. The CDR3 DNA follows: TGTGCCAGCAGTTTATATGCGGACAACGATGCCCCTTATAATTCACCCCTCCACTTT.